Listed below are T cell receptor beta chains from one sample, sequenced in a study of Ad26.COV2.S vaccination and SARS-CoV-2 variants. Libraries were prepared by immunoSEQ multiplex PCR; TCRdb keeps only in-frame clonotypes and omits some of them. The sample lists 400,000 to 500,000 clones, about 91% occurring once. The specimen was peripheral blood, collected in a trial of Ad26.COV2.S vaccine versus placebo. These receptors were taken from a person between 18 and 59 years old who received the Ad26.COV2.S COVID-19 vaccine or a placebo. The CDR3 runs from the conserved cysteine through the conserved F or W. Each record gives: V gene, J gene, D gene, clone size, CDR3 protein, CDR3 DNA. A D gene is named only where the DNA matches it firmly. Rows may omit the clone size; those that give it use once, few, many or a size class.

>TRBV6-1|TRBJ2-3|NA|NA
CASSEGRGTQYF
TGTGCCAGCAGTGAAGGCAGGGGTACGCAGTATTTT
>TRBV4-2|TRBJ2-2|NA|NA
CASSQHLGGTGELFF
TGTGCCAGCAGCCAACACCTTGGGGGGACCGGGGAGCTGTTTTTT
>TRBV5-1|TRBJ2-7|NA|NA
CASALDREQYF
TGCGCCAGCGCCCTGGATCGCGAGCAGTACTTC
>TRBV2|TRBJ2-7|NA|NA
CASSVLPPQGEQYF
TGTGCCAGCTCGGTGTTACCTCCTCAGGGGGAGCAGTACTTC
>TRBV5-1|TRBJ1-5|NA|NA
CASSLGQNQPQHF
TGCGCCAGCAGCTTGGGTCAGAATCAGCCCCAGCATTTT
>TRBV19|TRBJ1-3|NA|NA
CASSMNRRSGNTIYF
TGTGCCAGTAGTATGAACCGCAGATCTGGAAACACCATATATTTT
>TRBV12-2|TRBJ1-6|NA|NA
CASRLGQGSGSPLHF
TGTGCAAGTCGCTTAGGACAGGGATCGGGTTCACCCCTCCACTTT
>TRBV18|TRBJ1-1|NA|NA
CASSPDTEAFF
TGTGCCAGCTCGCCCGACACTGAAGCTTTCTTT
>TRBV11-3|TRBJ2-1|NA|NA
CASSSLLQNGSYNEQFF
TGTGCCAGCAGTTCTCTGTTGCAGAATGGCTCCTACAATGAGCAGTTCTTC
>TRBV11-2|TRBJ2-1|NA|NA
CASSIDHYNEQFF
TGTGCCAGCAGTATCGACCACTACAATGAGCAGTTCTTC
>TRBV28|TRBJ1-2|NA|NA
CASSLGGYGGYTF
TGTGCCAGCAGTTTAGGCGGGTATGGTGGCTACACCTTC
>TRBV6-2/TRBV6-3|TRBJ2-7|NA|NA
CASTPDGGSSYEQYF
TGTGCCAGCACCCCAGACGGTGGCAGCTCCTACGAGCAGTACTTC
>TRBV21-1|TRBJ1-5|NA|NA
CATGVRGNQPQHF
TGTGCCACAGGGGTACGGGGCAATCAGCCCCAGCATTTT
>TRBV2|TRBJ2-1|NA|NA
CASSASAGIGYNEQFF
TGTGCCAGCAGCGCCTCTGCTGGCATTGGCTACAATGAGCAGTTCTTC
>TRBV28|TRBJ1-5|NA|NA
CASSLQGVGQPQHF
TGTGCCAGCAGTTTACAGGGAGTCGGACAGCCCCAGCATTTT
>TRBV6-2/TRBV6-3|TRBJ2-7|NA|NA
CASSYYSYEQYF
TGTGCCAGCAGTTACTACTCCTACGAGCAGTACTTC
>TRBV28|TRBJ2-1|TRBD1|NA
CASTLGGRGWGEQFF
TGTGCCAGCACCCTTGGTGGCAGGGGGTGGGGAGAGCAGTTCTTC
>TRBV14|TRBJ2-1|TRBD2|NA
CASSQLAGGASYNEQFF
TGTGCCAGCAGCCAACTAGCGGGAGGGGCCTCCTACAATGAGCAGTTCTTC
>TRBV29-1|TRBJ1-5|NA|NA
CSVVGVINSNQPQHF
TGCAGCGTTGTAGGAGTGATTAATAGCAATCAGCCCCAGCATTTT
>TRBV7-2|TRBJ2-2|TRBD2|once
CASSLGAGLGTGELFF
TGTGCCAGCAGCTTAGGAGCGGGATTAGGCACCGGGGAGCTGTTTTTT
>TRBV11-3|TRBJ2-1|TRBD2|once
CASSSSGSYNEQFF
TGTGCCAGCAGCTCTAGCGGGAGCTACAATGAGCAGTTCTTC
>TRBV20-1|TRBJ1-1|NA|NA
CSHQRGFF
TGCAGCCATCAAAGGGGTTTCTTT
>TRBV4-3|TRBJ2-7|TRBD1|NA
CASSQNYLPGTVVNEQYF
TGCGCCAGCAGCCAGAACTACCTCCCCGGGACAGTGGTGAACGAGCAGTACTTC
>TRBV30|TRBJ2-5|NA|NA
CAWSSFWANEETQYF
TGTGCCTGGAGTTCTTTTTGGGCCAACGAAGAGACCCAGTACTTC
>TRBV5-1|TRBJ2-7|NA|NA
CASSLVGYEQYF
TGCGCCAGCAGCTTGGTGGGTTACGAGCAGTACTTC
>TRBV6-1|TRBJ2-1|TRBD2|NA
CASSELSGLAAYNEQFF
TGTGCCAGCAGTGAACTCTCCGGACTAGCGGCCTACAATGAGCAGTTCTTC
>TRBV7-2|TRBJ2-3|NA|NA
CASSLGSTTDTQYF
TGTGCCAGCAGCTTAGGATCTACCACAGATACGCAGTATTTT
>TRBV6-5|TRBJ2-7|TRBD1|NA
CASRLPGQAYEQYF
TGTGCCAGCAGGTTACCGGGACAGGCCTACGAGCAGTACTTC
>TRBV19|TRBJ1-5|NA|NA
CAGSGRGYNQPQHF
TGTGCCGGGTCGGGCAGAGGTTACAATCAGCCCCAGCATTTT
>TRBV5-1|TRBJ1-2|NA|once
CASSSAVGANYGYTF
TGCGCCAGCAGCTCGGCCGTGGGTGCTAACTATGGCTACACCTTC
>TRBV7-3|TRBJ1-2|NA|NA
CASSLTAGAGYTF
TGTGCCAGCAGCTTAACGGCGGGGGCTGGCTACACCTTC
>TRBV9|TRBJ2-5|TRBD1|NA
CASSVNRDRGLEETQYF
TGTGCCAGCAGCGTGAACCGGGACAGGGGTTTGGAAGAGACCCAGTACTTC
>TRBV7-9|TRBJ2-5|NA|NA
CASSYSSARLTQYF
TGTGCCAGCAGCTACTCTAGCGCCCGGTTGACCCAGTACTTC
>TRBV7-8|TRBJ2-1|NA|NA
CASSFSGSGRLFF
TGTGCCAGCAGCTTTTCGGGGTCTGGAAGGCTGTTCTTC
>TRBV5-8|TRBJ2-7|NA|NA
CASSWRTYEQYF
TGTGCCAGCAGCTGGAGAACCTACGAGCAGTACTTC
>TRBV19|TRBJ2-1|NA|NA
CASSIDGPGFQTHEQFF
TGTGCCAGTAGTATAGACGGTCCGGGTTTTCAAACTCATGAGCAGTTCTTC
>TRBV6-2/TRBV6-3|TRBJ1-1|NA|NA
CASSYGGRLNTEAFF
TGTGCCAGCAGTTACGGGGGACGGTTGAACACTGAAGCTTTCTTT
>TRBV5-6|TRBJ1-2|NA|once
CASSFGTSGYTF
TGTGCCAGCAGCTTCGGCACTAGCGGCTACACCTTC
>TRBV9|TRBJ2-5|NA|once
CASSVGLTQETQYF
TGTGCCAGCAGCGTAGGACTTACGCAAGAGACCCAGTACTTC